A single sample is the source of the 6 T cell receptor beta chains below, sequenced in a study of CD8 T cells in ankylosing spondylitis. TCRdb recomputed calls from the 5' RACE reads with MiXCR, one row per CDR3 protein. The sample carries around 340,000 distinct CDR3 sequences, about 15% recorded once. Material for sequencing was blood, either unsorted or a sorted T cell fraction (not recorded which). Receptor source: a male donor with ankylosing spondylitis or in good health (not recorded which).

This clonotype was seen only a few times. This sequence joins TRBV10-3 and TRBJ2-7, with D maybe TRBD1 (8 bases). V lost 2 bases to trimming and J lost 6 bases, with 32 bases between them. CDR1 and CDR2 (germline): ENHRY, SYGVKD. The CDR3 totals 20 residues. The CDR3 DNA reads TGTGCCATCAGTGAGCCTAAACGGCCCCTAAACGACAGGGGAGGGAGCGAGCAGTACTTC. Protein sequence: CAISEPKRPLNDRGGSEQYF.

This clonotype appeared a few times. V and J are TRBV12-1 and TRBJ2-1. TRBV12-1 is noted as a pseudogene. The CDR3 has 15 residues. In nucleotides, the CDR3 is TGTGCCAGCAGCTTTGAAGGGACTGCCTACAATGAGCAGTTCTTC. This codes for CASSFEGTAYNEQFF.

This clonotype was recorded a few times. The J gene is TRBJ2-2, the V gene TRBV4-2, with D possibly TRBD1 on 6 matching bases. V was cut by 4 bases and J by 5 bases, with 23 bases left in between. The germline gives CDR1 LGHNA, CDR2 YNFKEQ. CDR3 length: 18 residues. CDR3 coding DNA: TGTGCCAGCAGCCCCTCAGTCAATAGGGGGTTGGCTACCGGGGAGCTGTTTTTT. It specifies CASSPSVNRGLATGELFF.

This clonotype appeared a few times. V and J are TRBV11-3 and TRBJ2-1, with D possibly being TRBD2 (5 bases). The CDR3 consists of 16 residues. V gave up 2 bases and J gave up 0 bases, with 11 bases separating them. From germline, CDR1 is SGHNT and CDR2 YENEEA. CDR3 nucleotides: TGTGCCAGCAGCTTATACAGCGGAACCTCCTACAATGAGCAGTTCTTC. Amino acids: CASSLYSGTSYNEQFF.

The rearrangement joins TRBV10-3 to TRBJ2-5; D is perhaps TRBD1 (6 bases). The germline CDR1 and CDR2 sequences are ENHRY and SYGVKD. V shed 4 bases and J shed 3 bases, with 9 bases lying between them. The CDR3 loop spans 13 amino acids. Written as DNA, the CDR3 is TGTGCCATCAGTGTTAAGGGGGAAGAGACCCAGTACTTC. Translating gives CAISVKGEETQYF.

This clonotype came up a few times. V gene TRBV20-1 combines with J gene TRBJ2-7, with 7 positions matching TRBD1. From germline, CDR1 is DFQATT and CDR2 SNEGSKA (reference sequence). CDR3 size: 14 residues. Trimming cost V 3 bases and J 3 bases; bases outside gene matches: 8. In DNA form, the CDR3 reads TGCAGTGCTAGTATCCACAGGGGTGGCTACGAGCAGTACTTC. Amino acids: CSASIHRGGYEQYF.